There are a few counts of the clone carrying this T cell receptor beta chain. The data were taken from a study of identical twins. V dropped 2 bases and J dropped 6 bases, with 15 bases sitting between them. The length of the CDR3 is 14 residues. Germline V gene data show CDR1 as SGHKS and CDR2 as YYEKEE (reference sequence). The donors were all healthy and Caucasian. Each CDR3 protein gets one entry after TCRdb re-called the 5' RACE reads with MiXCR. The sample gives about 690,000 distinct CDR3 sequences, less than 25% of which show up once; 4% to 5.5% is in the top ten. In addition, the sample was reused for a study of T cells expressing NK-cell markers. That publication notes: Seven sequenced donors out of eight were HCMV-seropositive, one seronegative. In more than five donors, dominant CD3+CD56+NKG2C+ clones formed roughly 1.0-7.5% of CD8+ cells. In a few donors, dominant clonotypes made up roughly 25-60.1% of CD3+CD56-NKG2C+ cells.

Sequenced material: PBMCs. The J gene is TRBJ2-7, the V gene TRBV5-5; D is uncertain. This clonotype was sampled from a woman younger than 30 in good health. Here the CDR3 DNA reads TGTGCCAGCAGCTTTACTCCCAGTGCTACCGAGCAGTACTTC. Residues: CASSFTPSATEQYF.